Following are 19 T cell receptor beta chains from one sample sequenced in a study of response to subunit inactivated influenza vaccine. Using its own MiXCR run on the RT-PCR reads, TCRdb lists one record per CDR3 protein. The data contain 500,000 or so distinct CDR3 sequences, approximately 15% of them seen just once; the ten biggest clones take up 3%. Source: CD4+ T cells sorted from PBMCs, taken roughly 24 months after vaccination. The receptors come from a man aged 50 to 69 who received an inactivated influenza vaccine.

This clonotype occurred a few times. CDR3 bases: TGTGCCAGCAGCCATGAGGGGAAGGATACGCAGTATTTT. This gives the protein CASSHEGKDTQYF. The rearrangement joins TRBV3-1 to TRBJ2-3; perhaps D is TRBD1 or TRBD2 (5 bases each). V was cut by 3 bases and J by 6 bases, with 10 bases left in between. Germline CDR1 LGHDT, CDR2 YNNKEL (reference sequence). This CDR3 spans 13 amino acids.

This clonotype was seen a handful of times. The chain has TRBV5-1 and TRBJ2-1, with a possible D match to TRBD2 (6 bases). Germline assignment: CDR1 SGHRS and CDR2 YFSETQ. V lost 0 bases and J 8 bases, leaving 12 bases between the germline ends. The CDR3 loop spans 14 amino acids. The CDR3 DNA sequence: TGCGCCAGCAGCTTGGTGCCTAGCGCCGATGAGCAGTTCTTC. It codes for CASSLVPSADEQFF.

V gene TRBV7-2 combines with J gene TRBJ2-2, with 8 bases lining up with TRBD1. CDR1 and CDR2 (germline): SGHTA, FQGNSA. The trim removed 4 bases at V and 4 bases at J, leaving 5 bases unmatched. The CDR3 is 15 amino acids. This chain's CDR3 is CASSSQGQGTGELFF. For the CDR3, the DNA is TGTGCCAGCAGCTCCCAAGGACAGGGCACCGGGGAGCTGTTTTTT.

This clonotype was counted ten times or more. J is TRBJ2-3 and V is TRBV29-1; 9 bases fit TRBD2. V lost 5 bases, J lost 6 bases, and 6 bases stayed unmatched. Germline V CDR1 and CDR2: SQVTM, ANQGSEA. The CDR3 is 13 amino acids. CDR3 in DNA: TGCAGCGTTCATACTAGCGGGTTGGATACGCAGTATTTT. Protein: CSVHTSGLDTQYF.

The sample holds many counts of this clonotype. This chain links TRBV12-3 or TRBV12-4 with TRBJ2-7, with 7 positions matching TRBD1. V lost 5 bases and J lost 3; bases outside the gene matches: 4. The CDR3 runs 13 residues. CDR3 protein: CASSLRGRYEQYF. The CDR3 region has the DNA TGTGCCAGCAGTCTGAGGGGGCGCTACGAGCAGTACTTC.

The rearrangement joins TRBV24-1 to TRBJ2-1; 7 bases line up with TRBD2. Germline loops: CDR1 KGHDR, CDR2 SFDVKD. CDR3 length: 16 residues. Trimming removed 1 base from V and 3 bases from J; junction bases left unmatched: 5. The CDR3 here is CATSDFRGGDYNEQFF. CDR3 nucleotides: TGTGCCACCAGTGATTTTCGCGGGGGTGACTACAATGAGCAGTTCTTC.

The CDR3 reads CAISESAGAREAKNIQYF. In DNA, the CDR3 is TGTGCCATCAGTGAGTCGGCAGGGGCGCGGGAGGCCAAAAACATTCAGTACTTC. The chain is built from TRBV10-3 and TRBJ2-4; a possible D gene is TRBD2 (7 bases). CDR1 and CDR2 from the germline V gene are ENHRY and SYGVKD. The V gene lost 0 bases and the J gene lost 1 base, with 16 bases spanning the gap. The CDR3 runs 18 residues.

The gene calls are TRBV29-1 and TRBJ2-7, with D possibly matching TRBD2 (6 bases). The germline V gene encodes CDR1 SQVTM and CDR2 ANQGSEA. This CDR3 is 13 amino acids long. V was trimmed by 7 bases and J by 2 bases, leaving 15 bases between them. The CDR3 nucleotides read TGCAGCGCCCAAGGCGGGACCCCCTACGAGCAGTACTTC. Its translation: CSAQGGTPYEQYF.

The genes are TRBV18 and TRBJ2-7, with 7 bases lining up with TRBD2. J lost 6 bases, V lost 3 bases, and 8 bases had no gene match. The length of the CDR3 is 14 residues. Germline CDR1 reads KGHSH; CDR2 reads LQKENI. In DNA, the CDR3 is TGTGCCAGCTCACCTCGGGACTACCCACCCGAGCAGTACTTC. It yields the protein CASSPRDYPPEQYF.

This clonotype was seen a single time. The CDR3 sequence is CSARGFGRGASTDTQYF. The DNA of the CDR3 is TGCAGTGCTAGAGGTTTCGGGCGGGGGGCTAGCACAGATACGCAGTATTTT. The chain uses TRBV20-1 and TRBJ2-3; 8 bases match TRBD2. The CDR3 consists of 17 residues. CDR1 and CDR2 (germline): DFQATT, SNEGSKA (reference sequence). V shed 1 base, J shed 0 bases, and the junction held 9 bases outside the gene matches.

This chain uses TRBV5-1 with TRBJ1-5; D ambiguous. Per the germline V gene, CDR1 is SGHRS and CDR2 is YFSETQ. The CDR3 runs 14 residues. Trimming shortened V by 0 bases and J by 6 bases, and 10 bases separated the two germline ends. The CDR3 loop is CASSLGGGVQPQHF. The CDR3 coding sequence is TGCGCCAGCAGCTTGGGGGGAGGTGTTCAGCCCCAGCATTTT.

This clonotype showed up just a few times. The rearrangement links TRBV5-5 to TRBJ2-7; D perhaps matches TRBD1 (5 bases). This CDR3 is built from 14 residues. Trimming pared 0 bases from V and 4 bases from J, leaving 11 bases between. Germline CDR1 reads SGHKS; CDR2 reads YYEKEE (reference sequence). The CDR3 coding sequence is TGTGCCAGCAGCTTGGGACAGCGAGATTACGAGCAGTACTTC. Its translation is CASSLGQRDYEQYF.

This clonotype was counted ten times or more. The rearrangement uses TRBV5-1 and TRBJ2-7; 7 bases align to TRBD2. With 0 bases clipped from V and 4 bases from J, the junction kept 4 bases outside the gene matches. The CDR3 runs to 14 residues. Germline assignment: CDR1 SGHRS and CDR2 YFSETQ. CDR3 nucleotides: TGCGCCAGCAGCTTGGGCGGGAGTGAATACGAGCAGTACTTC. Translated: CASSLGGSEYEQYF.

This clonotype was counted only a few times. The chain carries TRBV20-1 and TRBJ2-5, with D unclear. Germline loops: CDR1 DFQATT, CDR2 SNEGSKA (reference sequence). This CDR3 is built from 15 residues. This chain's CDR3 is CRPQKGSRDQETQYF. Written as DNA, the CDR3 is TGCAGGCCCCAAAAGGGTAGTAGGGATCAAGAGACCCAGTACTTC.

This clonotype has ten or more counts. J is TRBJ2-7 and V is TRBV12-3 or TRBV12-4; D is uncertain. The CDR3 runs to 11 residues. V gave up 5 bases and J gave up 3 bases, with 5 bases separating them. CDR3 in DNA: TGTGCCAGCAGTCCAGACTACGAGCAGTACTTC. Protein sequence: CASSPDYEQYF.

CDR3 nucleotides: TGTGCCAGCAGCTTAGACCCCCCGAGCTACAGCGGTGACTCCACAGATACGCAGTATTTT. Protein product: CASSLDPPSYSGDSTDTQYF. The chain carries TRBV11-2 and TRBJ2-3; possible D gene TRBD2, 5 bases. V lost 0 bases to trimming and J lost 2 bases, with 24 bases between them. This CDR3 region has 20 residues. Looked up from germline, CDR1 is SGHAT and CDR2 is FQNNGV.

In its sample, this clonotype was seen a few times. The chain links TRBV12-3 or TRBV12-4 to TRBJ2-7; TRBD2 agrees at 7 bases. With V trimmed by 6 bases and J by 3 bases, 8 bases remained unmatched. The CDR3 totals 14 residues. The DNA of the CDR3 is TGTGCCAGCAGCCCGGAGAGGGACTACTACGAGCAGTACTTC. This sequence encodes CASSPERDYYEQYF.

The rearrangement links TRBV15 to TRBJ2-7; a possible D gene is TRBD1 (5 bases). Germline assignment: CDR1 LNHNV and CDR2 YYDKDF (reference sequence). The CDR3 is made up of 14 amino acids. Trimming removed 1 base from V and 7 bases from J, with 14 bases in between. The CDR3 loop is CATSRASGLWEQYF. The CDR3 DNA reads as TGTGCCACCAGCAGAGCTTCAGGGCTTTGGGAGCAGTACTTC.

The genes are TRBV12-3 or TRBV12-4 and TRBJ2-1; 12 positions match TRBD2. V shed 6 bases and J 0 bases; nucleotides not matched to a gene: 3. This CDR3 region has 16 residues. CDR3 in amino acids: CASRRTSGVSYNEQFF. The CDR3 DNA follows: TGTGCCAGCAGAAGGACTAGCGGGGTCTCCTACAATGAGCAGTTCTTC.